The T cell receptor beta chain described here comes from a study of immune cell composition in non-small cell lung cancer. Normal lung was taken at the farthest possible site, at least 3 cm from tumour. Here immunoSEQ multiplex PCR was the method, and the copy in TCRdb shows in-frame clones only, minus some. The data hold around 5,000 clones, with approximately 91% observed a single time. J gave up 4 bases and V 4 bases, and 6 bases lay outside the gene matches. Per the germline V gene, CDR1 is KGHSY and CDR2 is FQNENV. This CDR3 region has 14 residues. V and J are TRBV16 and TRBJ1-2; the match to TRBD1 covers 7 bases. The receptor's source is a human donor with non-small cell lung cancer. Some clones in this sample may be carry-over from other donors' samples. What was sequenced was non-adjacent lung tissue. DNA of the CDR3: TGTGCCAGCAGCCCTAGCCGGACAGGCTATGGCTACACCTTC. Translated, it gives CASSPSRTGYGYTF.